The clone carrying this TCR beta chain was observed at least ten times. Its antigen is not identified. This sample stems from a study of T cells after yellow fever vaccination. TCR cDNA was made by 5'RACE template switching, adding a universal primer site and UMIs. TCRdb recomputed calls from the 5' RACE reads with MiXCR, one row per CDR3 protein. The table records 510,000 or so distinct CDR3 sequences, 15% to 20% of them present only once. General study findings and limits: The secondary response was weaker but peaked faster, day 5 versus 15. Few clonotypes appeared in both CD4 and CD8 compartments.

This sequence originates from a man aged 30 to 45 who received the YFV17D yellow fever vaccine. Sequencing used PBMCs, obtained 15 days after the yellow fever booster vaccination.

CDR3 bases: TGTGCCAGCAGCCAAGATTGGCTAGCGGGTCACAATGAGCAGTTCTTC. Amino acid sequence: CASSQDWLAGHNEQFF. This chain connects TRBV14 to TRBJ2-1; 8 nucleotides agree with TRBD2. The junction had 6 bases not matched to a gene; V was cut back by 0 bases and J by 5 bases. Germline CDR1 is SGHDN and CDR2 is FVKESK. The CDR3 consists of 16 residues.